This passage covers 5 T cell receptor beta chains from one sample sequenced in a study of T cells and Merkel cell carcinoma outcomes. TCRdb's table, derived via immunoSEQ multiplex PCR, lists solely in-frame clones and lacks some. The sample lists 6,000 or so clones; 70% to 75% were seen once. Sequencing input: tumor tissue from Merkel cell carcinoma. The source of these receptors is a human donor with Merkel cell carcinoma. Some clones in this sample may be carry-over from other donors' samples.

V and J are TRBV9 and TRBJ2-1, with 9 positions matching TRBD2. CDR1 is SGDLS, CDR2 YYNGEE, per germline. The CDR3 contains 15 residues. V trimming: 0 bases; J trimming: 9 bases; junction bases outside the gene matches: 7. In DNA, the CDR3 is TGTGCCAGCAGCGTAGTAGCGGGAGAAGGGGGTGAGCAGTTCTTC. Its translation is CASSVVAGEGGEQFF.

The chain uses TRBV27 and TRBJ1-5; TRBD1 is a possible D gene (5 bases). V lost 7 bases, J lost 3 bases, and 13 bases lay in between. The length of the CDR3 is 14 residues. Germline CDR1 MNHEY, CDR2 SMNVEV (reference sequence). Here the CDR3 reads CASKPGTDNQPQHF. DNA for the CDR3: TGTGCCAGCAAGCCCGGGACCGACAATCAGCCCCAGCATTTT.

The V gene is TRBV5-1, the J gene TRBJ1-1; TRBD1 matches 10 bases. Germline loops: CDR1 SGHRS, CDR2 YFSETQ. V dropped 0 bases and J dropped 0; count of bases not matched to a gene: 5. The CDR3 totals 17 residues. In DNA form, the CDR3 reads TGCGCCAGCAGCTTGGTCCGGACAGGGGGGTTGAACACTGAAGCTTTCTTT. It specifies CASSLVRTGGLNTEAFF.

To note about this clone: Other DNA sequences of this sample code for an identical CDR3. This chain connects TRBV5-1 to TRBJ2-7, with 9 bases fitting TRBD2. The CDR3 runs 18 residues. The V segment lost 2 bases and the J segment 0 bases; nucleotides outside the gene matches: 12. The V gene's germline CDR1 is SGHRS and CDR2 YFSETQ. CDR3 sequence: CASSLPGLAHESSYEQYF. DNA for the CDR3: TGCGCCAGCAGCTTACCGGGACTAGCTCACGAAAGCTCCTACGAGCAGTACTTC.

This clone was recorded a few times. The rearrangement joins TRBV7-9 to TRBJ1-1, with TRBD1 identical over 9 bases. V was pared by 1 base and J by 10 bases, with 4 bases of the junction left unmatched. The CDR3 contains 13 residues. Germline CDR1 SEHNR, CDR2 FQNEAQ (reference sequence). The CDR3 nucleotides are TGTGCCAGCAGCTTAGAACAGGGGGCTGGAGCTTTCTTT. Translated, it gives CASSLEQGAGAFF.